This T cell receptor (beta chain) was sequenced during a study of blood T cell repertoires in COVID-19. Study-level information: From T cells, B-cell-depleted T cells, or PBMCs came the material, which was cDNA or gDNA.

Germline V lookup: CDR1 LNHDA, CDR2 SQIVND (reference sequence). This CDR3 region has 15 residues. Trimming removed 2 bases from V and 5 bases from J, with 15 bases in between. As originally analysed: Cell counts per sample came from amplifying reference gene primers. Clones were sequenced by immunoSEQ multiplex PCR, and TCRdb holds only the in-frame ones, with some missing. V and J calls and clone size are those listed in that table; D and trimming were worked out from the DNA. Among fewer than 180,000 clones listed, 75% to 90% were seen once. The receptor's source is a man in his 70s with acute or convalescent COVID-19. Sequenced material: peripheral blood. V usage is TRBV19 and J usage is TRBJ1-1; D is undetermined. The CDR3 nucleotides read TGTGCCAGTAGTATAAACGGGGAGGAAGGAACTGAAGCTTTCTTT. Protein sequence: CASSINGEEGTEAFF. The whole variable domain, remainder taken from reference TRBV19 and TRBJ1-1, is DGGITQSPKYLFRKEGQNVTLSCEQNLNHDAMYWYRQDPGQGLRLIYYSQIVNDFQKGDIAEGYSVSREKKESFPLTVTSAQKNPTAFYLCASSINGEEGTEAFFGQGTRLTVV.